These T cell receptor beta chains were read from a single sample in a study of blood T cell repertoires in COVID-19. Data came from immunoSEQ multiplex PCR; TCRdb stores just in-frame clones and leaves some out. There are 35,000 to 45,000 clones in the sample; 76% occur only once, and 8.5% lies in the top ten. The sequencing input was peripheral blood. These receptors were collected from a man between 65 and 79 years old with active or convalescent COVID-19. The CDR3 runs from the conserved cysteine through the conserved F or W. Each record gives: V gene, CDR3 protein.

V: TRBV5-4; CDR3: CASHRGALVNTEAFF
V: TRBV2; CDR3: CASRNGAPNEKLFF
V: TRBV3-1/TRBV3-2; CDR3: CASSQDGERGYTF
V: TRBV5-1; CDR3: CASSLAPVTNEKLFF
V: TRBV7-9; CDR3: CASSLEAGFGYTF
V: TRBV12-3/TRBV12-4; CDR3: CASQAGAYEKLFF
V: TRBV2; CDR3: CASSDRGVGDQPQHF
V: TRBV7-9; CDR3: CASIGGTQETQYF
V: TRBV7-8; CDR3: CASSRGTGIGQPQHF
V: TRBV24-1; CDR3: CATSPPPGTGGTDTQYF
V: TRBV11-3; CDR3: CASSVYRGVLGEKLFF
V: TRBV28; CDR3: CASTLGVLGNQPQHF
V: TRBV6-5; CDR3: CASEIYEQYF
V: TRBV30; CDR3: CAWSNAGVTEAFF
V: TRBV3-1/TRBV3-2; CDR3: CASSPLVTTETQYF
V: TRBV29-1; CDR3: CSVGDRVETQYF
V: TRBV5-1; CDR3: CASSLVGQGDGYTF
V: TRBV5-6; CDR3: CASSFTTRGDTEAFF
V: TRBV15; CDR3: CATSTPTGVNTEAFF
V: TRBV6-1; CDR3: CASSESVSGGYTEAFF
V: TRBV28; CDR3: CASSPGIAGVHTQYF
V: TRBV6-5; CDR3: CASSPGQGPDTQYF
V: TRBV14; CDR3: CASLFPVYSNQPQHF
V: TRBV30; CDR3: CAYLGASGGNEQFF
V: TRBV14; CDR3: CASRLLTSTEAFF
V: TRBV28; CDR3: CASSLSQGLGSGNTIYF
V: TRBV2; CDR3: CASTSQGGAANEKLFF
V: TRBV28; CDR3: CASRPSGGRGYTF
V: TRBV2; CDR3: CASSEEGQASYGYTF
V: TRBV7-9; CDR3: CASSREGVNTEAFF